The entry below gives a single TCR beta chain sequence along with its context. Its antigen is as yet unknown. This specimen belongs to a study of siplizumab effects on memory and regulatory T cells. Study observations and caveats: The suppressive capacity of proliferating Tregs from siplizumab cultures remained unconfirmed. There were only a minor fraction of alloreactive clones that mapped to unstimulated subsets.

The CDR3 loop spans 18 amino acids. In germline, CDR1 is LNHDA, CDR2 SQIVND (reference sequence). V lost 2 bases, J lost 4 bases, and 13 bases stayed unmatched. For every sample, approximately 9 x 10^4 TCR templates were assayed. Using immunoSEQ multiplex PCR, the repertoire was profiled, and TCRdb retains in-frame clones only, with some absent. The repertoire holds 100,000 or so clones, with about 95% as singletons. This clonotype was sampled from a human donor in good health. Specimen: non-Treg CD4+ T cells sorted from blood. The chain is built from TRBV19 and TRBJ2-3; 9 bases align to TRBD1. The CDR3 is CASSITRKTGGVADTQYF. The CDR3 DNA follows: TGTGCCAGTAGTATAACCCGCAAGACAGGGGGTGTCGCAGATACGCAGTATTTT.